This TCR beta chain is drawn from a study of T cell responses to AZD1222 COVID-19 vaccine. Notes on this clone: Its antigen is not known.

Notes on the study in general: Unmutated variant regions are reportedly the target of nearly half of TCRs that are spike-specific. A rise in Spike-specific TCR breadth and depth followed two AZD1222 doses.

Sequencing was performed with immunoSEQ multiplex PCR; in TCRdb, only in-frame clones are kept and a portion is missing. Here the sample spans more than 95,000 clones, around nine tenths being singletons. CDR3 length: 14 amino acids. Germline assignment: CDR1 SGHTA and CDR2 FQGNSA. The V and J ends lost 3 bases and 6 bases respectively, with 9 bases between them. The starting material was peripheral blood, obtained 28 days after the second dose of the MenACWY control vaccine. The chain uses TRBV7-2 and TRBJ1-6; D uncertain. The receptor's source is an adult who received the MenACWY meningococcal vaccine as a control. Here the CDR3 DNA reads TGTGCCAGCAGCTTGACGTGGTTTAATTCACCCCTCCACTTT. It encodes CASSLTWFNSPLHF.